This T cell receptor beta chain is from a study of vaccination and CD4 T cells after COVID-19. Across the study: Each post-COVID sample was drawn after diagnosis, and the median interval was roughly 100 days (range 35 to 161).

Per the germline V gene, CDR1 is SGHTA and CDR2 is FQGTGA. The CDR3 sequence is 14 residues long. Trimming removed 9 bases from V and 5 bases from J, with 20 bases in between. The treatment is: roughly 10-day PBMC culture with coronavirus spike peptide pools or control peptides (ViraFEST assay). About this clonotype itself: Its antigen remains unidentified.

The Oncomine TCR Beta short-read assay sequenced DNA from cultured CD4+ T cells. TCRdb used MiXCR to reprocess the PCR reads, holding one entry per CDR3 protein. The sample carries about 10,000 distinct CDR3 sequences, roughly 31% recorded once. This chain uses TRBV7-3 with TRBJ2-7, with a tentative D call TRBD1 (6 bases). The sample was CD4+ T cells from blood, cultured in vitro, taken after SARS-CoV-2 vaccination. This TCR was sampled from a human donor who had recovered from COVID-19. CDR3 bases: TGTGCCAGTAAAACCGAGAGGGGGAGTCACGAGCAGTACTTC. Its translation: CASKTERGSHEQYF.